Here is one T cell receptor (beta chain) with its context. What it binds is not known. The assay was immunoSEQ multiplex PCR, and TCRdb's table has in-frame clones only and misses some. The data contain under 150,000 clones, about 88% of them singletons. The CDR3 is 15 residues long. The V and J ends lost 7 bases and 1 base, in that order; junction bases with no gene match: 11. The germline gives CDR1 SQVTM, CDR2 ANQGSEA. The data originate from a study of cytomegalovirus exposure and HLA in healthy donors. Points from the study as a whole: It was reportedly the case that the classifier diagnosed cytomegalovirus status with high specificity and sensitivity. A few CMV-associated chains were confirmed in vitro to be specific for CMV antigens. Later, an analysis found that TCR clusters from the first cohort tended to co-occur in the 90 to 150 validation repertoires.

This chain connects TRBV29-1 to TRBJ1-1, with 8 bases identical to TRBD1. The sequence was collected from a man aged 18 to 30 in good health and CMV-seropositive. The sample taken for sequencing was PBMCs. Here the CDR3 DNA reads TGCAGCGCCAGCGGTCCCGGGACAGGGAACACTGAAGCTTTCTTT. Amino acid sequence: CSASGPGTGNTEAFF.